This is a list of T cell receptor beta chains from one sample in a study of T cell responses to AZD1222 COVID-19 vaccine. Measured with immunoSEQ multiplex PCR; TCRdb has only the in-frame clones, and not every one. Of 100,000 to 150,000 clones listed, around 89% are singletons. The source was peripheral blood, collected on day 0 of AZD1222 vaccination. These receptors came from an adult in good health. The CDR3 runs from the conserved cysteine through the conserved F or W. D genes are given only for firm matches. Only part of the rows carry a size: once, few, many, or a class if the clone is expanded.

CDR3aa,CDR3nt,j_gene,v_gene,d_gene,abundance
CASSPIRAGELFF,TGTGCCAGCAGCCCCATAAGGGCCGGGGAGCTGTTTTTT,TRBJ2-2,TRBV7-2,-,-
CSVRMGGNEGYTF,TGCAGCGTTAGAATGGGGGGTAATGAGGGCTACACCTTC,TRBJ1-2,TRBV29-1,-,-
CASSLNPQRGDQGEQFF,TGTGCCAGCAGCTTAAACCCACAGCGGGGGGACCAGGGTGAGCAGTTCTTC,TRBJ2-1,TRBV11-3,TRBD2,-
CASSHRSNQPQHF,TGTGCCAGCAGCCACCGTAGCAATCAGCCCCAGCATTTT,TRBJ1-5,TRBV3-1/TRBV3-2,-,-
CASRARSQRLFSNQPQHF,TGTGCCAGCCGGGCAAGATCGCAGAGGCTATTTAGCAATCAGCCCCAGCATTTT,TRBJ1-5,TRBV21-1,-,-
CASSFAGVGEAFF,TGTGCCAGCAGCTTTGCAGGGGTGGGTGAAGCTTTCTTT,TRBJ1-1,TRBV7-9,-,-
CASSERPGGTQYF,TGTGCCAGCAGCGAACGCCCCGGGGGTACGCAGTATTTT,TRBJ2-3,TRBV5-8,-,-
CASRTTQGAVNGYTF,TGTGCCAGCAGGACAACGCAGGGGGCCGTGAATGGCTACACCTTC,TRBJ1-2,TRBV2,TRBD1,once
CASGPRVGQETQYF,TGTGCCAGTGGGCCGCGCGTCGGGCAAGAGACCCAGTACTTC,TRBJ2-5,TRBV19,-,-
CASRPTGLDNQPQHF,TGTGCCAGCAGACCGACAGGGCTGGACAATCAGCCCCAGCATTTT,TRBJ1-5,TRBV6-5,TRBD1,-
CAKRDGGSYEQYF,TGTGCCAAAAGGGACGGTGGCTCCTACGAGCAGTACTTC,TRBJ2-7,TRBV6-4,-,-
CASSLVGGAGQPQHF,TGTGCCAGCAGCTTAGTGGGGGGGGCGGGGCAGCCCCAGCATTTT,TRBJ1-5,TRBV7-2,-,-
CSVLDRYNEQFF,TGCAGCGTTCTGGACAGATACAATGAGCAGTTCTTC,TRBJ2-1,TRBV29-1,-,-
CASSDPRGAFF,TGTGCCAGCAGCGACCCTCGTGGAGCTTTCTTT,TRBJ1-1,TRBV28,-,-
CASSLGLLNTEAFF,TGCGCCAGCAGCTTAGGACTTTTGAACACTGAAGCTTTCTTT,TRBJ1-1,TRBV5-1,-,-
CASSIDRLEGYTF,TGTGCCAGTAGTATAGACCGGTTGGAGGGCTACACCTTC,TRBJ1-2,TRBV19,-,-
CASSLGSAEGPSGNTIYF,TGTGCCAGCAGCCTAGGATCCGCGGAGGGTCCCTCTGGAAACACCATATATTTT,TRBJ1-3,TRBV11-3,-,-
CAWSRQENSPLHF,TGTGCCTGGAGCAGGCAGGAAAATTCACCCCTCCACTTT,TRBJ1-6,TRBV30,-,-
CASSASYGMGNTIYF,TGTGCCAGCTCAGCGAGCTATGGGATGGGAAACACCATATATTTT,TRBJ1-3,TRBV2,-,-
CASSQDERGGTDTQYF,TGCGCCAGCAGCCAAGATGAGCGGGGGGGAACAGATACGCAGTATTTT,TRBJ2-3,TRBV4-1,TRBD2,-
CASSPHRELTAGELFF,TGTGCCAGCTCACCCCATCGGGAGCTAACGGCCGGGGAGCTGTTTTTT,TRBJ2-2,TRBV18,-,-
CASTTDRLPYEQYF,TGCGCCAGCACCACGGACAGGTTACCCTACGAGCAGTACTTC,TRBJ2-7,TRBV5-1,TRBD1,-